The clone carrying this TCR beta chain was counted only a few times. What it binds is unknown. J was trimmed by 6 bases and V by 5 bases; bases with no gene match: 8. The CDR3 runs 14 residues. Per the germline V gene, CDR1 is SGHKS and CDR2 is YYEKEE (reference sequence). Each TRB amplification used roughly 220-550 ng of genomic DNA from blood. These data come from a study of T and B cells in COVID-19 patients. Study-wide background: Peripheral blood came from COVID-19 patients with active infection or after recovery. Recovered patients mostly had mild to moderate COVID-19 managed as outpatients. At median age roughly 31 years, recovered patients were younger than active-infection patients at approximately 70.

Multiplex PCR with BIOMED2 TRB-A/B primer pools amplified TRB rearrangements. TCRdb redid the calling of the multiplex PCR reads with MiXCR, one entry per CDR3 protein. In the table there are 10,000 or so distinct CDR3 sequences, roughly 31% of which are singletons. Study results and limitations: Patients with COVID-19 reportedly showed strongly skewed T cell receptor beta variable and joining gene usage.

Sample: blood. This clonotype originated in a human donor with active COVID-19. V is TRBV5-5 and J is TRBJ1-5; TRBD1 matches 7 bases. The CDR3 nucleotides read TGTGCCAGCAGTTTCGGGACAGCCGCTCAGCCCCAGCATTTT. Its translation is CASSFGTAAQPQHF.